These T cell receptor beta chains were read from a single sample in a study of blood T cell repertoires in COVID-19. Measured with immunoSEQ multiplex PCR; TCRdb has only the in-frame clones, and not every one. Of about 64,000 clones detected, 88% appear once; the ten largest clones hold 10%. The sample was PBMCs or T cells enriched from blood (not recorded which). All receptors derive from a woman between 40 and 50 years old who had recovered from COVID-19. The CDR3 runs from the conserved cysteine through the conserved F or W. D genes are given only for firm matches. Clone size is not always given. Where it is, it says once, few, many or a class for expanded clones.

V gene	J gene	clone size	D gene	CDR3 DNA	CDR3 protein
TRBV19	TRBJ1-6	.	.	TGTGCCAGTACGACTCTTGGGAATTCACCCCTCCACTTT	CASTTLGNSPLHF
TRBV5-1	TRBJ2-7	once	.	TGCGCCAGCAGCTCCCGGGAGCCCTACGAGCAGTACTTC	CASSSREPYEQYF
TRBV6-2/TRBV6-3	TRBJ1-4	.	TRBD1	TGTGCCAGCAGTTCGGAAGGACAGGGAGCAACTAATGAAAAACTGTTTTTT	CASSSEGQGATNEKLFF
TRBV11-2	TRBJ2-1	.	TRBD1	TGTGCCAGCAGCTTAAGGGACAGGGACTACAATGAGCAGTTCTTC	CASSLRDRDYNEQFF
TRBV9	TRBJ2-3	few	TRBD2	TGTGCCAGCAGCGTTACAGGAATGAGAGCGGGGGGATTCACAGATACGCAGTATTTT	CASSVTGMRAGGFTDTQYF
TRBV19	TRBJ2-7	.	TRBD2	TGTGCCAGTAGTCCGCGGCGGACTAGCGGAACCTACGAGCAGTACTTC	CASSPRRTSGTYEQYF
TRBV7-9	TRBJ1-4	.	TRBD1	TGTGCCAGCAGCTTAGACGGGACAGCAAATGAAAAACTGTTTTTT	CASSLDGTANEKLFF
TRBV10-3	TRBJ1-1	.	TRBD1	TGTGCCATCAGTGACTCACAGGGGGCTGCAAACACTGAAGCTTTCTTT	CAISDSQGAANTEAFF
TRBV5-1	TRBJ2-3	.	.	TGCGCCAGCAGCTTGTCACAGAGCACAGATACGCAGTATTTT	CASSLSQSTDTQYF
TRBV29-1	TRBJ2-1	.	.	TGCAGCGTTGAGGATCCTACAGGGAAATACAATGAGCAGTTCTTC	CSVEDPTGKYNEQFF
TRBV15	TRBJ2-5	.	.	TGTGCCACCAGCCCCCGACATCTAGAGACCCAGTACTTC	CATSPRHLETQYF
TRBV2	TRBJ2-1	once	.	TGTGCCCTGCATCTTAGCTCCTACAATGAGCAGTTCTTC	CALHLSSYNEQFF
TRBV2	TRBJ1-6	.	.	TGTGCCAGCACGGCAGGGACCTATAATTCACCCCTCCACTTT	CASTAGTYNSPLHF
TRBV19	TRBJ2-2	.	TRBD2	TGTGCCAGTAGTATGCGGGGGGGGAACACCGGGGAGCTGTTTTTT	CASSMRGGNTGELFF
TRBV5-4	TRBJ1-2	.	TRBD1	TGTGCCAGCAGCTTGGAACAGGGGAGCAGGTATGGCTACACCTTC	CASSLEQGSRYGYTF
TRBV3-1/TRBV3-2	TRBJ1-3	.	.	TGTGCCAGCAGCACTCTCGCAGGGGAGAGGAACACCATATATTTT	CASSTLAGERNTIYF
TRBV5-1	TRBJ1-2	.	TRBD1	TGCGCCAGCAGCAACCCCGGGACAGGGGTCTATGGCTACACCTTC	CASSNPGTGVYGYTF
TRBV9	TRBJ1-5	few	.	TGTGCCAGCCTTCTTGGCAATCAGCCCCAGCATTTT	CASLLGNQPQHF
TRBV10-1	TRBJ2-6	.	.	TGCGCCAGCAGTGATCAGCGCTCTGGGGCCAACGTCCTGACTTTC	CASSDQRSGANVLTF
TRBV7-2	TRBJ2-5	.	TRBD2	TGTGCCAGCAGACTATCTGCTACTAGCGGATCACAAGAGACCCAGTACTTC	CASRLSATSGSQETQYF
TRBV13	TRBJ1-4	once	.	TGTGCCAGCAGCGAGGGCCTAAATAGGAAAAAACTGTTTTTT	CASSEGLNRKKLFF
TRBV3-1/TRBV3-2	TRBJ1-2	.	TRBD1	TGTGCCAGCAGCCAAGATCTGAGACAGGGATTATGGGGCTACACCTTC	CASSQDLRQGLWGYTF